These 31 T cell receptor beta chains were sequenced from one sample in a study of molecular identifiers for immune sequencing clone quantification. TCRdb re-analysed the PCR reads in MiXCR, keeping a single row per CDR3 protein. Of approximately 54,000 distinct CDR3 sequences listed, 20% to 25% are singletons. Sequencing input: naive CD8+ T cells from blood, with Jurkat cell RNA spiked in. Noted subset: FACS-sorted CD8+CD4-CCR7+CD45RA+ naive T cells. Every receptor here comes from a human donor in good health. Some libraries in this study had Jurkat cell RNA spiked in.

Details on this clonotype: Given a much more abundant clone one base away, this may be a read error. Lacking the conserved final phenylalanine or tryptophan, this CDR3 likely reflects a read error. J is TRBJ1-6 and V is TRBV9; 8 nucleotides line up with TRBD1. CDR3 size: 15 residues. The V and J ends lost 0 bases and 6 bases, in that order; junction bases with no gene match: 2. Per germline, CDR1 SGDLS and CDR2 YYNGEE. The CDR3, as DNA: TGTGCCAGCAGCGTAGAAACAGGGGGTAATTCACCCCTCCACTCT. This encodes CASSVETGGNSPLHS.

This clonotype showed up just once. The chain recombines TRBV11-2 with TRBJ2-3; D perhaps matches TRBD1 (6 bases). Germline CDR1 and CDR2: SGHAT and FQNNGV. This CDR3 has 14 amino acids. The V end lost 7 bases, the J end lost 2 bases, and 13 bases lay between the germline ends. The CDR3 protein is CASTQGLNTDTQYF. CDR3 bases: TGTGCCAGCACCCAGGGGCTCAACACAGATACGCAGTATTTT.

This clonotype showed up many times. This chain joins TRBV28 and TRBJ2-5; D is unclear. Deletions cut 4 bases from V and 4 bases from J, with 28 bases between. The CDR3 is 19 residues long. Germline-derived CDR1 and CDR2 are MDHEN and SYDVKM. In DNA form, the CDR3 reads TGTGCCAGCAGTTCAAGCCGAGTCCGGGCCAACGGAGTGGGAGAGACCCAGTACTTC. Translation: CASSSSRVRANGVGETQYF.

The chain carries TRBV19 and TRBJ1-5; D unclear. The V and J ends lost 2 bases and 1 base respectively, with 9 bases between them. CDR1 and CDR2 from the germline V gene are LNHDA and SQIVND (reference sequence). CDR3 size: 15 residues. The chain's CDR3 is CASSIFLSSNQPQHF. CDR3 coding DNA: TGTGCCAGTAGTATATTCCTTAGCAGCAATCAGCCCCAGCATTTT.

To note about this clonotype: Being one base from a much bigger clone, this may be a read error. The chain has TRBV5-1 and TRBJ2-7; D possibly matches TRBD1 or TRBD2 (5 bases each). From germline, CDR1 is SGHRS and CDR2 YFSETQ. This CDR3 is 14 amino acids long. CDR3 sequence (DNA): TGCACCAGCAGCACTGACAGCGGATCCTACGAGCAGTACTTC. Protein sequence: CTSSTDSGSYEQYF.

This clonotype was observed many times. This rearrangement joins TRBV12-3 or TRBV12-4 to TRBJ1-1; D unclear. The CDR3 covers 13 residues. Deletions cut 3 bases from V and 1 base from J, with 6 bases between. CDR3 nucleotides: TGTGCCAGCAGTTTTTCCACGAACACTGAAGCTTTCTTT. It is translated as CASSFSTNTEAFF.

The gene calls are TRBV4-1 and TRBJ2-3; D is unresolved. Trimming took 0 bases from V and 6 from J, leaving 16 bases between them. The CDR3 runs 16 residues. Germline CDR1 MGHRA, CDR2 YSYEKL. CDR3 in amino acids: CASSQDSTGPLDTQYF. DNA for the CDR3: TGCGCCAGCAGCCAAGATTCCACCGGGCCTTTGGATACGCAGTATTTT.

This clonotype was detected ten times or more. This chain uses TRBV5-4 with TRBJ2-7; no clear D gene. Germline V gene lookup returns CDR1 SGHNT and CDR2 YYREEE (reference sequence). Trimming pared 10 bases from V and 0 bases from J, leaving 14 bases between. CDR3 length equals 13 residues. This chain's CDR3 is CAVRIWGSYEQYF. CDR3 nucleotides: TGTGCCGTCCGGATCTGGGGCTCCTACGAGCAGTACTTC.

About this clonotype: A much more abundant neighbour one base away suggests this may be a read error. This CDR3 is missing its conserved last phenylalanine or tryptophan, likely due to a read error. V gene TRBV12-3 or TRBV12-4 combines with J gene TRBJ1-1; 8 bases map to TRBD1. There are 14 residues in the CDR3. V shed 5 bases and J 5 bases; nucleotides not matched to a gene: 7. This CDR3 reads CASSNRGDGTEAFL. DNA for the CDR3: TGTGCCAGCAGTAACAGGGGGGACGGGACTGAAGCTTTCCTT.

Concerning this clonotype: It may be a read error: a sequence one base away is much more abundant. V usage is TRBV5-1 and J usage is TRBJ1-1, with D possibly TRBD1 on 5 matching bases. Germline CDR1 reads SGHRS; CDR2 reads YFSETQ. The CDR3 covers 15 residues. The CDR3 loop is CASSLQVFMNTVAFF. The CDR3 DNA reads as TGCGCCAGCAGCCTACAGGTGTTCATGAACACTGTAGCTTTCTTT. Drawing the rest from reference TRBV5-1 and TRBJ1-1, the complete variable domain is KAGVTQTPRYLIKTRGQQVTLSCSPISGHRSVSWYQQTPGQGLQFLFEYFSETQRNKGNFPGRFSGRQFSNSRSEMNVSTLELGDSALYLCASSLQVFMNTVAFFGQGTRLTVV.

In its sample, this clonotype was seen many times. This chain links TRBV7-9 with TRBJ2-7; TRBD1 aligns across 7 bases. The V gene's germline CDR1 is SEHNR and CDR2 FQNEAQ (reference sequence). CDR3 size: 15 residues. V shed 5 bases and J 4 bases; nucleotides not matched to a gene: 11. The CDR3 loop is CASSVRDRLKYEQYF. DNA for the CDR3: TGTGCCAGCAGCGTCCGGGACAGACTAAAATACGAGCAGTACTTC.

This clonotype came up many times. This chain joins TRBV5-5 and TRBJ1-5; D not resolved. Trimming removed 4 bases from V and 3 bases from J, with 17 bases in between. The CDR3 length is 16 residues. In germline, CDR1 is SGHKS, CDR2 YYEKEE (reference sequence). The CDR3 nucleotides are TGTGCCAGCAGCCCCGAGGCCGCGAAATACAATCAGCCCCAGCATTTT. This sequence encodes CASSPEAAKYNQPQHF. Filled out from reference TRBV5-5 and TRBJ1-5, the complete variable domain reads DAGVTQSPTHLIKTRGQQVTLRCSPISGHKSVSWYQQVLGQGPQFIFQYYEKEERGRGNFPDRFSARQFPNYSSELNVNALLLGDSALYLCASSPEAAKYNQPQHFGDGTRLSIL.

With respect to this clonotype: This may be a read error, as it is one base from a much larger clone. The rearrangement uses TRBV11-2 and TRBJ1-2; 8 bases are shared with TRBD1. The CDR3 extends over 15 amino acids. Germline V gene sequence: CDR1 SGHAT, CDR2 FQNNGV. The CDR3 loop is CASSLGDRIVYGYIF. Here the CDR3 DNA reads TGTGCCAGCAGCCTAGGGGACAGGATCGTCTATGGCTACATCTTC.

The table lists this clonotype with many counts. CDR3 nucleotide sequence: TGTGCCAGCAGTACCACAGATCTAGCGGGAGGTTTTGCAGATACGCAGTATTTT. It specifies CASSTTDLAGGFADTQYF. The chain employs TRBV28 and TRBJ2-3, with TRBD2 matching over 11 bases. Looked up from germline, CDR1 is MDHEN and CDR2 is SYDVKM. The CDR3 sequence is 18 residues long. V shed 5 bases and J 4 bases; nucleotides not matched to a gene: 14.

There are many counts of this clonotype. DNA for the CDR3: TGTGCCAGCAGCGTAGGTGTGGCAAGCGGTGAAAAACTGTTTTTT. Encoded protein: CASSVGVASGEKLFF. The V and J genes are TRBV9 and TRBJ1-4; no firm D call. Trimming left V 0 bases short and J 7 bases short, with 13 bases between. Germline CDR1 and CDR2: SGDLS and YYNGEE. The CDR3 is 15 residues long. The full variable domain, with the rest looked up from reference TRBV9 and TRBJ1-4, is DSGVTQTPKHLITATGQRVTLRCSPRSGDLSVYWYQQSLDQGLQFLIQYYNGEERAKGNILERFSAQQFPDLHSELNLSSLELGDSALYFCASSVGVASGEKLFFGSGTQLSVL.

This clonotype was counted once. A read error is possible here, since a much larger clone lies one base away. The chain employs TRBV19 and TRBJ1-1; TRBD1 matches at 7 bases. Germline V CDR1 and CDR2: LNHDA, SQIVND (reference sequence). The CDR3 length is 12 residues. V shed 8 bases, J shed 6 bases, and the junction held 6 bases outside the gene matches. The CDR3 reads CASDPGGAEAFF. The CDR3 DNA is TGTGCCAGTGACCCAGGGGGGGCTGAAGCTTTCTTT.

In the case of this clonotype: A much bigger clone sits one base away, suggesting this may be a read error. The V call is TRBV12-3 or TRBV12-4, the J call TRBJ2-5, with D tentatively TRBD1 (7 bases). V shed 8 bases and J shed 5 bases, with 18 bases lying between them. CDR3 length: 14 amino acids. The CDR3 loop reads CASGTTGTWETQYF. The DNA of the CDR3 is TGTGCCAGCGGTACGACAGGGACTTGGGAGACCCAGTACTTC.

This clonotype was seen many times. The chain combines TRBV14 with TRBJ2-2, with TRBD2 matching 11 bases. Germline trimming cut 6 bases from V and 1 base from J; bases unmatched to any gene: 7. From germline, CDR1 is SGHDN and CDR2 FVKESK. The CDR3 extends over 17 amino acids. Here the CDR3 DNA reads TGTGCCAGCAGTCTACTAGCGGGAGCCCTGAACACCGGGGAGCTGTTTTTT. Translating it yields CASSLLAGALNTGELFF.

This clonotype came up many times. The V gene is TRBV7-3, the J gene TRBJ2-5; 7 nucleotides align to TRBD2. Germline V CDR1 and CDR2: SGHTA, FQGTGA. With V trimmed by 2 bases and J by 0 bases, 3 bases remained unmatched. The CDR3 is 15 residues long. The CDR3 region is CASSLGAGDQETQYF. Written as DNA, the CDR3 is TGTGCCAGCAGCTTAGGGGCGGGAGACCAAGAGACCCAGTACTTC.

This clonotype was picked up many times. CDR3 region: CASSSEQGAGTDTQYF. Written as DNA, the CDR3 is TGTGCCAGCAGTTCCGAACAGGGGGCCGGCACAGATACGCAGTATTTT. The chain uses TRBV12-3 or TRBV12-4 and TRBJ2-3; 9 bases align to TRBD1. This CDR3 region has 16 residues. After removal of 4 bases from V and 1 base from J, the junction contained 6 bases not matched to a gene.

The chain is built from TRBV7-9 and TRBJ2-7; no firm D call. From germline, CDR1 is SEHNR and CDR2 FQNEAQ (reference sequence). The V gene lost 4 bases and the J gene lost 9 bases, with 25 bases spanning the gap. The CDR3 is made up of 16 amino acids. In DNA form, the CDR3 reads TGTGCCAGCAGCTCAAGCCTACGCCTAGACTTCGAGAGGCAGTACTTC. As protein: CASSSSLRLDFERQYF.

The CDR3: CASSWSYQETQYF. The CDR3 DNA reads TGTGCCAGTAGCTGGAGTTACCAAGAGACCCAGTACTTC. J is TRBJ2-5 and V is TRBV19; D is unclear. Trimming left V 6 bases short and J 0 bases short, with 8 bases between. There are 13 residues in the CDR3. Germline assignment: CDR1 LNHDA and CDR2 SQIVND (reference sequence).

This clonotype appeared many times. The chain couples TRBV9 to TRBJ2-3; D is perhaps TRBD2 (5 bases). The germline CDR1 and CDR2 sequences are SGDLS and YYNGEE. Trimming removed 4 bases at V and 9 bases at J, with 24 bases between. The CDR3 runs 16 residues. The CDR3 DNA is TGTGCCAGCAGCACTAAGAAATCAGGACTCGAGGAAACGCAGTATTTT. Translating it yields CASSTKKSGLEETQYF.

This clonotype was recorded at least ten times. The rearrangement links TRBV5-1 to TRBJ1-1; D uncertain. Germline V lookup: CDR1 SGHRS, CDR2 YFSETQ. CDR3 size: 12 residues. V was cut by 2 bases and J by 5 bases, with 7 bases left in between. CDR3 amino acids: CASSFEGTEAFF. CDR3 bases: TGCGCCAGCAGCTTTGAAGGAACTGAAGCTTTCTTT.

Ten or more counts support this clonotype. The chain combines TRBV13 with TRBJ2-7; a weak D match, TRBD2 (5 bases). This CDR3 contains 14 residues. V lost 5 bases, J lost 5 bases, and 16 bases lay in between. Germline V CDR1 and CDR2: PRHDT, FYEKMQ (reference sequence). The CDR3: CASSPSPGIHEQYF. The CDR3 DNA is TGTGCCAGCAGCCCTTCCCCGGGGATCCACGAGCAGTACTTC.

This clonotype was recorded many times. The chain joins TRBV4-3 to TRBJ2-7, with TRBD1 matching over 7 bases. The CDR3 is made up of 14 amino acids. In germline, CDR1 is LGHNA, CDR2 YSLEER. The J segment lost 5 bases and the V segment lost 4 bases, leaving 8 bases of the junction unmatched. CDR3 bases: TGCGCCAGCAGCCTTAGGACAGGTATTGACGAGCAGTACTTC. Its translation is CASSLRTGIDEQYF.

This rearrangement joins TRBV12-3 or TRBV12-4 to TRBJ2-7, with no clear D. V was clipped by 3 bases and J by 6 bases, with 12 bases between them. This CDR3 spans 13 amino acids. The CDR3 sequence is CASSFRCQSEQYF. The CDR3 nucleotides are TGTGCCAGCAGTTTCAGGTGTCAAAGCGAGCAGTACTTC.

A note on this clonotype: This clone may be a read error of a much larger clone one base away. The genes are TRBV7-9 and TRBJ2-2; no firm D call. With 5 bases removed from V and 6 bases from J, the gap between germline ends came to 10 bases. There are 13 residues in the CDR3. Germline values: CDR1 SEHNR, CDR2 FQNEAQ (reference sequence). DNA for the CDR3: TGTGCCAGCAGCAACCAAAACCCCGGGGAGCTGTTTTTT. It yields the protein CASSNQNPGELFF.

Ten or more counts support this clonotype. This chain links TRBV11-2 with TRBJ1-1; 7 bases fit TRBD1. The CDR3 is 18 amino acids. The ends lost 4 bases at V and 5 bases at J; junction bases unmatched: 19. The germline V gene has CDR1 SGHAT and CDR2 FQNNGV. CDR3 in DNA: TGTGCCAGCAGCTCCTCCTTCCGGGACAGTGATATTTGGACTGAAGCTTTCTTT. Protein sequence: CASSSSFRDSDIWTEAFF. The whole variable domain, filled in from reference TRBV11-2 and TRBJ1-1, reads EAGVAQSPRYKIIEKRQSVAFWCNPISGHATLYWYQQILGQGPKLLIQFQNNGVVDDSQLPKDRFSAERLKGVDSTLKIQPAKLEDSAVYLCASSSSFRDSDIWTEAFFGQGTRLTVV.

With regard to this clonotype: This could be a read error, since a much larger clone is one nucleotide away. The chain carries TRBV2 and TRBJ2-1, with D unclear. Germline assignment: CDR1 SNHLY and CDR2 FYNNEI. Trimming removed 0 bases at V and 6 bases at J, with 15 bases between. CDR3 length equals 16 residues. The CDR3 DNA is TGTGCCAGCAGTGAAGCAAGTCGGCCCGCCTTCAATGAGCAGTTCTTC. Protein sequence: CASSEASRPAFNEQFF.

For this clonotype: Germline and junction disagree at one end, which may indicate a read error. The genes are TRBV11-2 and TRBJ2-7; D unclear. Looked up from germline, CDR1 is SGHAT and CDR2 is FQNNGV. The CDR3 is made up of 17 amino acids. In nucleotides, the CDR3 is TGTGCCAGCAGCTTAAGGCCGTATCCTAGTGAACGGTACGAGCGGTACTTC. Its protein product is CASSLRPYPSERYERYF.